This T cell receptor (beta chain) derives from a study of blood T cell repertoires in COVID-19. About the research overall: Acute and convalescent COVID-19 samples came from the United States, Italy and Spain. T cells, B-cell-depleted T cells, or PBMCs provided the cDNA or gDNA that served as material.

Authors' processing steps: Amplification of reference gene primers provided the estimated nucleated cell counts. Measured with immunoSEQ multiplex PCR; TCRdb has only the in-frame clones, and not every one. V and J calls and clone size come straight from that table; D and trimming were deduced from the DNA. The table shows almost 85,000 clones, with around four fifths occurring only once. This CDR3 is 13 amino acids long. Germline CDR1 GTSNPN, CDR2 SVGIG (reference sequence). V shed 4 bases, J shed 1 base, and the junction held 1 base outside the gene matches. J is TRBJ2-3 and V is TRBV30; 8 nucleotides line up with TRBD1. The specimen was peripheral blood. The receptor comes from an elderly man with active or convalescent COVID-19. DNA for the CDR3: TGTGCCTGGACGACAGGGGGCACAGATACGCAGTATTTT. Translating gives CAWTTGGTDTQYF.